This T cell receptor (beta chain) was profiled in a study of blood T cell repertoires in COVID-19. Across the study: The United States, Italy and Spain provided the acute and convalescent COVID-19 samples.

About this clone: Additional DNA sequences in this sample encode the identical CDR3.

The germline CDR1 and CDR2 sequences are LGHDT and YNNKEL (reference sequence). Trimming cost V 2 bases and J 6 bases, with 3 bases left between them. This CDR3 has 11 residues. Repertoires were generated with immunoSEQ multiplex PCR, while TCRdb's copy carries only in-frame clones and drops some. The sample has hundreds of thousands of clones; 75% to 90% are singletons. The receptor comes from a young woman with acute or convalescent COVID-19. The chain recombines TRBV3-1 (or the pseudogene TRBV3-2) with TRBJ2-3; D is uncertain. The sequencing sample was made of peripheral blood. The CDR3, as DNA: TGTGCCAGCAGCCAACGGGATACGCAGTATTTT. Protein sequence: CASSQRDTQYF.